This section outlines one TCR beta chain sequence together with its context. The CDR3 is 18 residues long. This specimen comes from a study of blood T cell repertoires in COVID-19. Clones were read by immunoSEQ multiplex PCR, and TCRdb kept only the in-frame ones, dropping some. The sample includes about 480,000 clones, around 90% of them seen just once. The V call is TRBV21-1, the J call TRBJ2-4; the table assigns TRBD2, which was not confirmed against the DNA. TRBV21-1 is designated a pseudogene. This sequence originates from a woman in her late teens or twenties with acute COVID-19. The sample comprised PBMCs or T cells enriched from blood (not recorded which). DNA of the CDR3: TGTGCCAGCAGCAAAGCCGGGGTGAGGTCCTCGGCCAAAAACATTCAGTACTTC. Translating gives CASSKAGVRSSAKNIQYF.